The next 14 T cell receptor beta chains were all read from a single sample in a study of siplizumab effects on memory and regulatory T cells. This table comes from immunoSEQ multiplex PCR, and its TCRdb copy is limited to in-frame clones, with some not included. There are 75,000 to 100,000 clones in the sample; around 94% occur only once, and about 1.4% lies in the top ten. The sequenced sample was non-Treg CD4+ T cells sorted from blood. The receptors derive from a human donor in good health.

This chain connects TRBV2 to TRBJ2-6; D is unclear. Germline V gene lookup returns CDR1 SNHLY and CDR2 FYNNEI. The CDR3 spans 13 residues. The V end was cut by 1 base, the J end by 13 bases, with 11 bases between. Here the CDR3 reads CASSEGVGRVLTF. The CDR3 coding sequence is TGTGCCAGCAGTGAAGGGGTGGGAAGGGTCCTGACTTTC.

This chain links TRBV29-1 with TRBJ2-2, with D unclear. In germline, CDR1 is SQVTM, CDR2 ANQGSEA. The V and J ends lost 7 bases and 2 bases respectively, with 17 bases between them. CDR3 length equals 15 residues. CDR3 sequence: CSATDHSINTGELFF. CDR3 in DNA: TGCAGCGCTACAGACCACTCAATAAACACCGGGGAGCTGTTTTTT.

This chain uses TRBV29-1 with TRBJ1-4; 7 bases match TRBD1. The CDR3 covers 14 residues. The junction had 11 bases not matched to a gene; V was cut back by 5 bases and J by 8 bases. The germline V gene has CDR1 SQVTM and CDR2 ANQGSEA. The CDR3 DNA follows: TGCAGCGTTCAAAGGGGGCAGGGGGAGGAAAAACTGTTTTTT. Protein product: CSVQRGQGEEKLFF.

The chain uses TRBV19 and TRBJ2-1; a weak D match, TRBD1 (5 bases). The ends were cut back, 6 bases at V and 2 bases at J, with 14 bases in the middle. Germline V gives CDR1 LNHDA, CDR2 SQIVND (reference sequence). The length of the CDR3 is 15 residues. The CDR3 protein is CASRGQGLPYNEQFF. CDR3 nucleotides: TGTGCCAGTAGGGGCCAGGGATTACCCTACAATGAGCAGTTCTTC.

This chain connects TRBV15 to TRBJ2-4; 7 positions match TRBD2. J lost 2 bases, V lost 1 base, and 14 bases had no gene match. CDR1 and CDR2 from the germline V gene are LNHNV and YYDKDF (reference sequence). The CDR3 loop spans 19 amino acids. This CDR3 is CATSRGQMGRDRSKNIQYF. CDR3 bases: TGTGCCACCAGCAGAGGGCAGATGGGGAGGGACCGATCCAAAAACATTCAGTACTTC.

The chain couples TRBV11-2 to TRBJ2-5, with D hard to call. CDR3 length: 15 residues. The germline V and J ends were trimmed by 0 bases and 1 base, with 9 bases remaining between them. Germline V CDR1 and CDR2: SGHAT, FQNNGV. CDR3 region: CASSLDVSSQETQYF. CDR3 DNA: TGTGCCAGCAGCTTAGATGTGAGTTCCCAAGAGACCCAGTACTTC.

The gene calls are TRBV5-1 and TRBJ2-3; D gene unclear. Trimming pared 0 bases from V and 2 bases from J, leaving 16 bases between. The CDR3 is 17 residues long. Germline CDR1 SGHRS, CDR2 YFSETQ. Here the CDR3 reads CASSLGAALTVTDTQYF. The CDR3 DNA is TGCGCCAGCAGCTTGGGGGCCGCACTCACCGTCACAGATACGCAGTATTTT.

The chain combines TRBV5-1 with TRBJ1-5, with D uncertain. V was cut by 0 bases and J by 7 bases, with 17 bases left in between. The CDR3 consists of 16 residues. Per the germline V gene, CDR1 is SGHRS and CDR2 is YFSETQ. CDR3 DNA sequence: TGCGCCAGCAGCTTGGACGAGGTTATGAGAGGGCAGCCCCAGCATTTT. This sequence encodes CASSLDEVMRGQPQHF.

CDR3 DNA: TGTGCCAGCAGTTACTCGAGGTCGGGACCCTACGAGCAGTACTTC. As protein: CASSYSRSGPYEQYF. The gene calls are TRBV6-6 and TRBJ2-7, with D perhaps being TRBD1 or TRBD2 (5 bases each). Germline V gives CDR1 MNHNY, CDR2 SVGAGI (reference sequence). The CDR3 extends over 15 amino acids. V was clipped by 0 bases and J by 2 bases, with 11 bases between them.

J is TRBJ1-5 and V is TRBV30; D is ambiguous. The germline CDR1 and CDR2 sequences are GTSNPN and SVGIG (reference sequence). This CDR3 comprises 14 residues. V lost 3 bases to trimming and J lost 6 bases, with 15 bases between them. The CDR3 loop is CAWSTTHGGQPQHF. DNA for the CDR3: TGTGCCTGGAGCACGACCCATGGAGGTCAGCCCCAGCATTTT.

The V and J genes are TRBV5-4 and TRBJ1-1; D is unclear. CDR3 size: 12 residues. Germline V gene lookup returns CDR1 SGHNT and CDR2 YYREEE (reference sequence). The V end was cut by 4 bases, the J end by 2 bases, with 6 bases between. In DNA form, the CDR3 reads TGTGCCAGCAGCAAAGCAAACACTGAAGCTTTCTTT. Protein: CASSKANTEAFF.

The chain joins TRBV10-3 to TRBJ2-7; D not resolved. The CDR3 is made up of 12 amino acids. The V gene lost 5 bases and the J gene lost 0 bases, with 5 bases spanning the gap. Germline V gives CDR1 ENHRY, CDR2 SYGVKD. CDR3 in amino acids: CAISINSYEQYF. CDR3 coding DNA: TGTGCCATCAGTATCAACTCCTACGAGCAGTACTTC.

This rearrangement joins TRBV6-5 to TRBJ2-5, with D perhaps TRBD1 or TRBD2 (5 bases each). Trimming cost V 5 bases and J 7 bases, with 8 bases left between them. Per germline, CDR1 MNHEY and CDR2 SVGAGI. CDR3 length: 11 residues. The CDR3 here is CASSGGSTQYF. CDR3 DNA: TGTGCCAGCAGTGGGGGTTCGACCCAGTACTTC.

The J gene is TRBJ2-2, the V gene TRBV28; unclear D gene. V lost 5 bases, J lost 1 base, and 11 bases lay in between. The CDR3 covers 15 residues. Germline V gene data show CDR1 as MDHEN and CDR2 as SYDVKM. The CDR3 nucleotides are TGTGCCAGCAGTATCGGCACCCTGAACACCGGGGAGCTGTTTTTT. Amino acids: CASSIGTLNTGELFF.